The source of this T cell receptor (beta chain) is a study of OX40 agonist ivuxolimab in advanced cancers. This CDR3 spans 12 amino acids. CDR1 and CDR2 from the germline V gene are SGHTA and FQGTGA. Between the trimmed V and J ends, which lost 6 bases and 7 bases, there was a span of 9 bases. Profiling relied on immunoSEQ multiplex PCR, and the TCRdb table lists in-frame clones only, not all of them. The sample consists of approximately 90,000 clones, roughly nine tenths of them appearing once. The chain joins TRBV7-3 to TRBJ2-2; D remains ambiguous. The sequencing used CD4+ or CD8+ T cells sorted from blood, collected in a trial of the OX40 agonist ivuxolimab. The sequence derives from an adult with an advanced solid tumor such as melanoma, head and neck, liver or kidney cancer. The CDR3, as DNA: TGTGCCAGCAGACTGGAGAACGGGGAGCTGTTTTTT. Translation gives CASRLENGELFF. The entire variable domain, with the rest obtained from reference TRBV7-3 and TRBJ2-2, is as follows: GAGVSQTPSNKVTEKGKYVELRCDPISGHTALYWYRQSLGQGPEFLIYFQGTGAADDSGLPNDRFFAVRPEGSVSTLKIQRTERGDSAVYLCASRLENGELFFGEGSRLTVL.